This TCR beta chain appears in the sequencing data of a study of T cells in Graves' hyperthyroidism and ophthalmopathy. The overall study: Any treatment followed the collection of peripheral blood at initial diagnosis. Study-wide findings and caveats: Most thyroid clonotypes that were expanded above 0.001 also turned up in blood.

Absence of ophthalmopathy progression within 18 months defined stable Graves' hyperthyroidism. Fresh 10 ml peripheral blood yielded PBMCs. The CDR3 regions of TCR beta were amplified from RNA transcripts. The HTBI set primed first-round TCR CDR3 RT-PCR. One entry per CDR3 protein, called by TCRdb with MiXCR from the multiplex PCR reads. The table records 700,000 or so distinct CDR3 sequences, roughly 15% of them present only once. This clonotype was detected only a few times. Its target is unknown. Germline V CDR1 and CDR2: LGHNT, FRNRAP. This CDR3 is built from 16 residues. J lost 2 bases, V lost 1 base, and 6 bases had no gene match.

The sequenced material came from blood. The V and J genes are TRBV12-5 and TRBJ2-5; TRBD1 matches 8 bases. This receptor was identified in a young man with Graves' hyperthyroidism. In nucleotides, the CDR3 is TGTGCTAGTGGTTTGGGCCGACAGGGGAATCAAGAGACCCAGTACTTC. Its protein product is CASGLGRQGNQETQYF.